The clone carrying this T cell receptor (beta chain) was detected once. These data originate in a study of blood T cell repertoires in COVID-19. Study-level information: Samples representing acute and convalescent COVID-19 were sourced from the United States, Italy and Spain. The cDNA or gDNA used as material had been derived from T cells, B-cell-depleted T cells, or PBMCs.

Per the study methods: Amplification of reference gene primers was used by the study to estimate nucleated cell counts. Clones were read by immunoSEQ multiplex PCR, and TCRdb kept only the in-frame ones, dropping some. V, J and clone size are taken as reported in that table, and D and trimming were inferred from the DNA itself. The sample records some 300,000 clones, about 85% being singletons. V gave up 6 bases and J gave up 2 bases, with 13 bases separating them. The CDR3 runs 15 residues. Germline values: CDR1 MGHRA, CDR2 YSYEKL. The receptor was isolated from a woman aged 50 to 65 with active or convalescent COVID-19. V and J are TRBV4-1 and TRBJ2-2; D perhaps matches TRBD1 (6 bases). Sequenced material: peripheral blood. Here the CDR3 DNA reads TGCGCCAGCAGACCTCTGGGGGCCAACACCGGGGAGCTGTTTTTT. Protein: CASRPLGANTGELFF.